These 10 T cell receptor beta chains were all obtained from the same sample, sequenced in a study of tumor-infiltrating lymphocytes in primary liver carcinoma (dated by TCRdb to about 2017). RNA from unsorted whole blood was extracted with TRIzol reagent, and germline DNA was obtained with the DNeasy Blood & Tissue kit. Sequenced using an Illumina HiSeq 2500. Starting from 450 to 500 ng total RNA, TCRbeta-specific cDNA was produced by reverse transcription with a constant-region primer and ProtoScript II reverse transcriptase. TCRbeta libraries were built with three nested multiplex PCR rounds, a slightly modified ARM-PCR procedure. The first two PCR rounds used multiplex TRBV1-TRBV30 forward primers with a Cbeta reverse primer, each for roughly 10 cycles. Using fastp trimming at Q25 and MiXCR clonotype assembly, TCRdb reanalyzed the public sequencing data and kept in-frame beta chains. Every entry covers one CDR3 protein and lists the most common genes and DNA from its rows. The sample has a few hundred thousand distinct CDR3 sequences on record, 50% to 75% of them singletons. The ten most abundant clones make up about 17% of the sample.

Sequencing used peripheral blood. The receptors were sampled from a woman in her 30s with primary liver carcinoma and hepatitis B virus infection.

The chain has TRBV13 and TRBJ1-1, with 8 bases fitting TRBD1. The CDR3 has 15 residues. V shed 2 bases and J 6 bases; nucleotides not matched to a gene: 8. CDR1 is PRHDT and CDR2 is FYEKMQ in the germline V gene (reference sequence). CDR3 sequence reads: CASSLWAGGFAEAFF. For the CDR3, the DNA is TGTGCCAGCAGCTTATGGGCAGGGGGCTTCGCTGAAGCTTTCTTT.

Turning to this clonotype: A much larger clone is a single base away; this may be a read error. The rearrangement joins TRBV6-1 to TRBJ2-1; the match to TRBD1 covers 7 bases. V trimming: 10 bases; J trimming: 2 bases; junction bases outside the gene matches: 2. CDR1 is MNHNS, CDR2 SASEGT, per germline. The CDR3 consists of 12 residues. CDR3 sequence (DNA): TGTGCCACGGGACAGCCCTACAATGAGCAGTTCTTC. It is translated as CATGQPYNEQFF.

V is TRBV12-3 or TRBV12-4 and J is TRBJ1-5; 9 positions match TRBD1. The CDR3 runs 16 residues. J lost 3 bases, V lost 6 bases, and 9 bases had no gene match. CDR3 DNA: TGTGCCAGCAGGGAGCCGGGGACAGGGATCAATCAGCCCCAGCATTTT. It encodes CASREPGTGINQPQHF.

Turning to this clonotype: Likely a read error: the CDR3 ends without its conserved phenylalanine or tryptophan. V gene TRBV11-2 combines with J gene TRBJ2-1; TRBD2 matches at 12 bases. The CDR3 has 16 residues. The V gene's germline CDR1 is SGHAT and CDR2 FQNNGV. V lost 6 bases to trimming and J lost 8 bases; unmatched junction nucleotides: 11. The CDR3 DNA is TGTGCCAGCAGTAGGACCGCTAGCGGGAGGGGGCATGAGCAGTTCTTA. Translating it yields CASSRTASGRGHEQFL.

On this clonotype itself: The conserved final phenylalanine or tryptophan is absent from the CDR3, which likely points to a read error. This chain links TRBV11-2 with TRBJ2-1; D is perhaps TRBD1 (5 bases). V lost 5 bases and J lost 11, with 13 bases in between. CDR1 is SGHAT and CDR2 is FQNNGV in the germline V gene. CDR3 length equals 12 residues. This CDR3 reads CASSPKGAQQFL. The CDR3 DNA follows: TGTGCCAGCAGCCCGAAAGGGGCACAGCAGTTCTTG.

Many counts were recorded for this clonotype. The chain employs TRBV4-2 and TRBJ1-1; D ambiguous. This CDR3 comprises 12 residues. Germline V CDR1 and CDR2: LGHNA, YNFKEQ. The V gene lost 0 bases and the J gene lost 7 bases, with 6 bases spanning the gap. The CDR3 DNA is TGTGCCAGCAGCCAAGACTCGGTTGAAGCTTTCTTT. It translates to CASSQDSVEAFF.

This clonotype was seen once. The V and J genes are TRBV6-2 or TRBV6-3 and TRBJ2-1; D perhaps matches TRBD2 (6 bases). CDR1 and CDR2 from the germline V gene are MNHEY and SVGEGT. The CDR3 is made up of 15 amino acids. V was pared by 4 bases and J by 8 bases, with 18 bases between. In DNA, the CDR3 is TGTGCCAGCAGTTCCCCGGGACTCGCTTCGGATGAGCAGTTCTTC. It is translated as CASSSPGLASDEQFF.

V usage is TRBV28 and J usage is TRBJ2-1; D ambiguous. Trimming pared 9 bases from V and 12 bases from J, leaving 15 bases between. CDR3 size: 11 residues. Germline V CDR1 and CDR2: MDHEN, SYDVKM. CDR3 loop: CASSLSTRQFF. CDR3 sequence (DNA): TGTGCCAGTAGTCTCTCGACACGGCAGTTCTTC.

This clonotype was observed a single time. One end of the junction is discordant with germline, which a read error may explain. The chain uses TRBV6-5 and TRBJ2-1, with TRBD2 matching over 7 bases. Germline V CDR1 and CDR2: MNHEY, SVGAGI. The CDR3 sequence is 14 residues long. The CDR3 DNA reads as TGTGCCAGCAGTTACGGGAGGGCCTACGATGAGCAGTTCTTC. Protein product: CASSYGRAYDEQFF.

On this clonotype itself: Possible read error: a much larger clone is one base away. The chain links TRBV29-1 to TRBJ2-4; the D is unclear. This CDR3 is built from 11 residues. In germline, CDR1 is SQVTM, CDR2 ANQGSEA. CDR3 sequence: CGVVVTNIQYF. The CDR3 coding sequence is TGCGGCGTTGTAGTGACAAACATTCAGTACTTC.